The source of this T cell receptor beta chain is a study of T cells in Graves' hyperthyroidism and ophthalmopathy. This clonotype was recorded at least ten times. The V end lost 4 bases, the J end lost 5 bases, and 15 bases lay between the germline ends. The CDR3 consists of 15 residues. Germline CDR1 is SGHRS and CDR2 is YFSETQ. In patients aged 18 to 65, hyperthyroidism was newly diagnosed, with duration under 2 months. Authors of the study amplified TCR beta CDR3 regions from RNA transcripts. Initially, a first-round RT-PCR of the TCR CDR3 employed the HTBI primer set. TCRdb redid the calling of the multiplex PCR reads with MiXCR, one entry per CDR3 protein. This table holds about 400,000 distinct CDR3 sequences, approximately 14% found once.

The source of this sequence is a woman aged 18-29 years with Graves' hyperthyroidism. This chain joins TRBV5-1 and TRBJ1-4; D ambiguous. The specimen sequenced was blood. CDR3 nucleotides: TGCGCCAGCAGCCCAATGGACGGATCAAATGAAAAACTGTTTTTT. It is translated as CASSPMDGSNEKLFF.